The 14 T cell receptor beta chains reported below all come from one sample, sequenced in a study of cytomegalovirus exposure and HLA in healthy donors. The PCR was carried out with 60 Vbeta primers and 13 Jbeta primers. TCRdb's copy holds only in-frame clones and misses some; the assay was immunoSEQ multiplex PCR. The sample consists of about 160,000 clones, 65% to 80% of them appearing once. Sequenced input: PBMCs. The receptors stem from a woman in her fifties or sixties in good health and CMV-seropositive.

A note on this clone: An end of the junction does not agree with germline; a read error may underlie this. The genes are TRBV25-1 and TRBJ2-4; TRBD1 matches at 7 bases. Germline V gives CDR1 MGHDK, CDR2 SYGVNS. This CDR3 region has 13 residues. The CDR3 nucleotides are TGTGTCAGCAGGAACCGGGACAGTCACATTCAGTACTTC. Protein product: CVSRNRDSHIQYF. Using reference TRBV25-1 and TRBJ2-4 for the parts outside the CDR3, the full variable domain is EADIYQTPRYLVIGTGKKITLECSQTMGHDKMYWYQQDPGMELHLIHYSYGVNSTEKGDLSSESTVSRIRTEHFPLTLESARPSHTSQYLCVSRNRDSHIQYFGAGTRLSVL.

CDR3 DNA sequence: TGTGCCAGCAGTCCGTGGACAGGGAGTGTTGAAGCTTTCTTT. This translates into CASSPWTGSVEAFF. The J gene is TRBJ1-1, the V gene TRBV27, with 8 bases that match TRBD1. Trimming took 5 bases from V and 7 from J; bases not matched to a gene: 9. Germline CDR1 and CDR2: MNHEY and SMNVEV (reference sequence). This CDR3 has 14 amino acids.

This chain joins TRBV5-4 and TRBJ1-4; TRBD1 is a possible D gene (6 bases). Per germline, CDR1 SGHNT and CDR2 YYREEE (reference sequence). The germline V and J ends were trimmed by 1 base and 4 bases, with 14 bases remaining between them. The CDR3 extends over 16 amino acids. The CDR3 region is CASSLLSAGDNEKLFF. In nucleotides, the CDR3 is TGTGCCAGCAGCTTGCTATCGGCAGGGGATAATGAAAAACTGTTTTTT.

This chain connects TRBV5-1 to TRBJ1-5; possibly TRBD1 for D (5 bases). V lost 0 bases and J 6 bases, leaving 13 bases between the germline ends. Germline values: CDR1 SGHRS, CDR2 YFSETQ. This CDR3 is 15 amino acids long. The CDR3 DNA sequence: TGCGCCAGCAGCTTGGATGCGGGGCCTGGTCAGCCCCAGCATTTT. This sequence encodes CASSLDAGPGQPQHF. The full variable domain, rest sourced from reference TRBV5-1 and TRBJ1-5, is KAGVTQTPRYLIKTRGQQVTLSCSPISGHRSVSWYQQTPGQGLQFLFEYFSETQRNKGNFPGRFSGRQFSNSRSEMNVSTLELGDSALYLCASSLDAGPGQPQHFGDGTRLSIL.

The V call is TRBV5-4, the J call TRBJ2-2, with TRBD1 matching over 7 bases. V dropped 2 bases and J dropped 2; count of bases not matched to a gene: 6. This CDR3 spans 16 amino acids. Germline lookup yields CDR1 SGHNT and CDR2 YYREEE (reference sequence). The CDR3 DNA reads TGTGCCAGCAGCTTCTGGGACAGACTTAACACCGGGGAGCTGTTTTTT. Its translation is CASSFWDRLNTGELFF.

This clone was found a few times. The likely explanation is a read error, given a far larger clone one base away. The chain employs TRBV7-2 and TRBJ2-7, with 9 bases matching TRBD2. Germline CDR1 and CDR2: SGHTA and FQGNSA. This CDR3 spans 14 amino acids. Trimming at V came to 5 bases and at J to 8 bases, leaving 10 bases not matched to a gene. In DNA form, the CDR3 reads TGTGCCAGCAGCCCGACTAGCGGTTTAGGTCAGCAGTACTTC. The encoded protein is CASSPTSGLGQQYF.

The chain joins TRBV5-6 to TRBJ2-1; 11 bases are shared with TRBD1. Per the germline V gene, CDR1 is SGHDT and CDR2 is YYEEEE. The CDR3 is made up of 16 amino acids. V was clipped by 4 bases and J by 7 bases; unmatched bases: 10. The CDR3 region has the DNA TGTGCCAGCAGCGTGTTCGGGACAGGGGGTCGGAATGAGCAGTTCTTC. This gives the protein CASSVFGTGGRNEQFF.

The genes are TRBV27 and TRBJ1-4, with 9 bases lining up with TRBD1. The CDR3 sequence is 17 residues long. Germline V CDR1 and CDR2: MNHEY, SMNVEV (reference sequence). The ends lost 5 bases at V and 11 bases at J; junction bases unmatched: 18. The CDR3 protein is CASSPKVPGQGPGKLFF. The CDR3 DNA reads as TGTGCCAGCAGTCCGAAAGTCCCGGGACAGGGCCCAGGGAAACTGTTTTTT.

This clone was seen more than once but under ten times. The V gene is TRBV19, the J gene TRBJ2-5; 9 bases are a match to TRBD2. CDR1 and CDR2 (germline): LNHDA, SQIVND (reference sequence). V gave up 5 bases and J gave up 4 bases; unmatched junction bases: 2. CDR3 length: 13 amino acids. CDR3 in DNA: TGTGCCAGTAGTGCGGGGGGGCCAGAGACCCAGTACTTC. Translated, it gives CASSAGGPETQYF.

The chain uses TRBV7-3 and TRBJ1-2, with 9 nucleotides matching TRBD1. Germline V gene data show CDR1 as SGHTA and CDR2 as FQGTGA. This CDR3 is built from 15 residues. V dropped 5 bases and J dropped 4; count of bases not matched to a gene: 8. The CDR3 DNA is TGTGCCAGCAGCCCCTCCGGGACAGGGAGCTATGGCTACACCTTC. Its translation: CASSPSGTGSYGYTF.

This chain joins TRBV19 and TRBJ2-1; 8 nucleotides align to TRBD2. Germline CDR1 reads LNHDA; CDR2 reads SQIVND (reference sequence). The CDR3 loop spans 15 amino acids. The junction had 6 bases not matched to a gene; V was cut back by 5 bases and J by 3 bases. The chain's CDR3 is CASSSPGGLYNEQFF. The CDR3 nucleotides read TGTGCCAGTAGTTCTCCGGGGGGGCTCTACAATGAGCAGTTCTTC. The entire variable domain, with the rest obtained from reference TRBV19 and TRBJ2-1, is as follows: DGGITQSPKYLFRKEGQNVTLSCEQNLNHDAMYWYRQDPGQGLRLIYYSQIVNDFQKGDIAEGYSVSREKKESFPLTVTSAQKNPTAFYLCASSSPGGLYNEQFFGPGTRLTVL.

This clone was recorded once. The chain carries TRBV18 and TRBJ2-7, with D possibly being TRBD2 (6 bases). V gave up 3 bases and J gave up 6 bases, with 9 bases separating them. This CDR3 comprises 12 residues. Germline loops: CDR1 KGHSH, CDR2 LQKENI. CDR3 bases: TGTGCCAGCTCACCGACCGGGGGCGAGCAGTACTTC. Translation: CASSPTGGEQYF.

Notes on this clone: An end of the junction differs from the germline gene, which may be a read error. Additional DNA sequences in this sample encode the identical CDR3. The CDR3, as DNA: TGCAGCGTTGACCTGGGCCCACAAGAAGCCTTCTTT. As protein: CSVDLGPQEAFF. This chain uses TRBV29-1 with TRBJ1-1; D unresolved. Germline CDR1 reads SQVTM; CDR2 reads ANQGSEA. This CDR3 comprises 12 residues.

In this sample, this clone turned up once. V gene TRBV2 combines with J gene TRBJ1-4, with 8 nucleotides matching TRBD1. Germline CDR1 is SNHLY and CDR2 is FYNNEI. V shed 6 bases, J shed 7 bases, and the junction held 7 bases outside the gene matches. This CDR3 region has 14 residues. CDR3 amino acids: CASSSQGGGEKLFF. CDR3 DNA sequence: TGTGCCAGCAGCTCACAGGGGGGCGGTGAAAAACTGTTTTTT.